A single TCR beta chain is shown here with its context. An oligonucleotide containing a UMI was ligated to the 3' end of TCR cDNA. Ligated cDNA underwent four rounds of PCR with nested alpha and beta constant region primers and SP2. TCRdb analysed the 5' RACE reads with MiXCR anew, one entry per CDR3 protein. Among tens of thousands of distinct CDR3 sequences listed, about 7.2% were seen once. The CDR3 spans 18 residues. This sample is part of a study of naive and memory T cell subsets. This sequence originates from a male donor in good health. This chain uses TRBV21-1 with TRBJ2-2; the tabulated D call, TRBD2, remains unverified against the DNA. TRBV21-1 is a known pseudogene. The CDR3 DNA follows: TGTGCCAGCAGCACCCAAAAGATACTAGCGGGGTTGAGCAGGGAGCTGTTTTTT. Residues: CASSTQKILAGLSRELFF.